Described below is a single T cell receptor (beta chain) sequence and its context. The method was immunoSEQ multiplex PCR; TCRdb's version includes in-frame clones alone and lacks a portion of them. The repertoire holds some 76,000 clones, more than 75% seen once, with approximately 10% in the top ten. This sample was taken from a study of blood T cell repertoires in COVID-19. The sequenced sample consisted of peripheral blood. This clonotype originated in a woman aged 18-29 years with acute or convalescent COVID-19.

DNA of the CDR3: TGTGCCAGCAGTTTAAAGTTTGGCAGGGGATTTGGCTACACCTTC. Translating gives CASSLKFGRGFGYTF. The chain uses TRBV28 and TRBJ1-2, with D possibly being TRBD1 (6 bases). Germline CDR1 MDHEN, CDR2 SYDVKM. Between the trimmed V and J ends, which lost 2 bases and 7 bases, there was a span of 17 bases. The CDR3 runs 15 residues.